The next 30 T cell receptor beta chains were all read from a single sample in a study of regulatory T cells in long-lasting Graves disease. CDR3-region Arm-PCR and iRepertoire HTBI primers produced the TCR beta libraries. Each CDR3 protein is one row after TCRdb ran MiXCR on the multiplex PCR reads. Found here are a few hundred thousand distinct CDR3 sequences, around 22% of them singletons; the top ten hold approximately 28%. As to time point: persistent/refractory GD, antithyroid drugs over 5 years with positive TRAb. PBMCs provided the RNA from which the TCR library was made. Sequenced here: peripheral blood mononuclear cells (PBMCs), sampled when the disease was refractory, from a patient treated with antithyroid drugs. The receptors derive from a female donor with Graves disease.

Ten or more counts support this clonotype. CDR3 bases: TGCAGTGCCAGTCAGGACCGTGGGAGCAATCAGCCCCAGCATTTT. It encodes CSASQDRGSNQPQHF. The chain couples TRBV20-1 to TRBJ1-5; no firm D call. With 6 bases removed from V and 1 base from J, the gap between germline ends came to 16 bases. Per the germline V gene, CDR1 is DFQATT and CDR2 is SNEGSKA (reference sequence). CDR3 length equals 15 residues.

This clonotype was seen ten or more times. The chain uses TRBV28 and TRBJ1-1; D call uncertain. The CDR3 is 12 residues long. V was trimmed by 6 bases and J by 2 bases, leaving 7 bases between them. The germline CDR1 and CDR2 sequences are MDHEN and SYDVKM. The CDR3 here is CASRAANTEAFF. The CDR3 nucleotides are TGTGCCAGCAGGGCGGCAAACACTGAAGCTTTCTTT.

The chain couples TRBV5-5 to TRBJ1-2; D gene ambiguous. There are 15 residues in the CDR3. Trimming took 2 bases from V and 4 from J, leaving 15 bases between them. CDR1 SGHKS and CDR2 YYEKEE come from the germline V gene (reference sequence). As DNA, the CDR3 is TGTGCCAGCAGCTTTAATTACGGAAAAACCTATGGCTACACCTTC. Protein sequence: CASSFNYGKTYGYTF.

The DNA of the CDR3 is TGCGCCAGCAGCCAAGCCCCGACGGCTGGGGCCAACGTCCTGACTTTC. Its translation is CASSQAPTAGANVLTF. V gene TRBV4-1 combines with J gene TRBJ2-6, with D unclear. Looked up from germline, CDR1 is MGHRA and CDR2 is YSYEKL. The CDR3 has 16 amino acids. The germline V and J ends were trimmed by 1 base and 2 bases, with 9 bases remaining between them.

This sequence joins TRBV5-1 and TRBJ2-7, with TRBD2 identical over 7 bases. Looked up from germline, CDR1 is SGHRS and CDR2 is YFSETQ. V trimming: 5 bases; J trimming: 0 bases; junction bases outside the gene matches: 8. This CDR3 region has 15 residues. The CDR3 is CASRRGTKSSYEQYF. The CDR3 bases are TGCGCCAGCAGGCGGGGGACCAAGAGCTCCTACGAGCAGTACTTC.

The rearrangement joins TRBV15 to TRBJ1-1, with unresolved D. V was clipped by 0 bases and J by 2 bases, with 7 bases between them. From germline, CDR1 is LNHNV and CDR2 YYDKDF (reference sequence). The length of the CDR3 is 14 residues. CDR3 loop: CATSREGLNTEAFF. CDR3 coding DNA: TGTGCCACCAGCAGAGAGGGCTTAAACACTGAAGCTTTCTTT.

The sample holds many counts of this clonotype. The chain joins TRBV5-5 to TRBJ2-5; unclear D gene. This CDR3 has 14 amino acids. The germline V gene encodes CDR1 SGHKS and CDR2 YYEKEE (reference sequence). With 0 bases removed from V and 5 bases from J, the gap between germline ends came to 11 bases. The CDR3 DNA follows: TGTGCCAGCAGCTTGGAGATGGGTTGGGAGACCCAGTACTTC. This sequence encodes CASSLEMGWETQYF.

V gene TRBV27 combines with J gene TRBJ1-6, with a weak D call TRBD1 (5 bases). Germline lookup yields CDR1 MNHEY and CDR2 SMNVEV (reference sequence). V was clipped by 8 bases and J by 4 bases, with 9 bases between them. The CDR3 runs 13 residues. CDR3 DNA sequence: TGTGCCAGCGCTCAGGGTTATAATTCACCCCTCCACTTT. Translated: CASAQGYNSPLHF.

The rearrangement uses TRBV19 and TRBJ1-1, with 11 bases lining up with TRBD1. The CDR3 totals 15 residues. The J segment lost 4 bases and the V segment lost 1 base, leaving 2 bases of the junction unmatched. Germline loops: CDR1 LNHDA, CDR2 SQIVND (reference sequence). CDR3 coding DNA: TGTGCCAGTAGTATAGGGACAGGGGGCATCACTGAAGCTTTCTTT. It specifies CASSIGTGGITEAFF.

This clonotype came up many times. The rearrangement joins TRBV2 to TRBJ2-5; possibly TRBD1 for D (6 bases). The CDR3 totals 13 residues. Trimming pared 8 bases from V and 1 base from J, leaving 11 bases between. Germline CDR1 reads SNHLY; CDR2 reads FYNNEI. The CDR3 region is CASRNRVQETQYF. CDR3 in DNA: TGTGCCAGCCGGAACAGGGTCCAAGAGACCCAGTACTTC.

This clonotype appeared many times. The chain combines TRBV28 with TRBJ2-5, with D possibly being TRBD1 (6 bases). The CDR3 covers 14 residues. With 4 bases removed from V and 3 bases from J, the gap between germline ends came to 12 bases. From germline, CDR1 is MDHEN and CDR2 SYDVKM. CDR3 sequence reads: CASSWWTEKETQYF. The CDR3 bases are TGTGCCAGCAGTTGGTGGACAGAAAAAGAGACCCAGTACTTC.

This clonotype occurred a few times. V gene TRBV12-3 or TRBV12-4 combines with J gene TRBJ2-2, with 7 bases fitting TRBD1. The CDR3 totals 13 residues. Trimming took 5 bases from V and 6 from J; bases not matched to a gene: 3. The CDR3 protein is CASSLTGAGELFF. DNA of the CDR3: TGTGCCAGCAGTCTTACAGGGGCCGGGGAGCTGTTTTTT.

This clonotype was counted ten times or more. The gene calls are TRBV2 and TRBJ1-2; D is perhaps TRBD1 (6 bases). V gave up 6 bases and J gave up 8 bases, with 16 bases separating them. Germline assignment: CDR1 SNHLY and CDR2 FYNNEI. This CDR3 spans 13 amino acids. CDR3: CASRDGTPAGYTF. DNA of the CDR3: TGTGCCAGCAGGGACGGGACACCGGCCGGCTACACCTTC.

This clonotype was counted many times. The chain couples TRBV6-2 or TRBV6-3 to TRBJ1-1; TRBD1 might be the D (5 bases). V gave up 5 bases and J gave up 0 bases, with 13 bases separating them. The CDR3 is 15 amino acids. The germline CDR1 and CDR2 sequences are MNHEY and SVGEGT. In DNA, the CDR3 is TGTGCCAGCAGTAGACTCAACAGGATGAACACTGAAGCTTTCTTT. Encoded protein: CASSRLNRMNTEAFF.

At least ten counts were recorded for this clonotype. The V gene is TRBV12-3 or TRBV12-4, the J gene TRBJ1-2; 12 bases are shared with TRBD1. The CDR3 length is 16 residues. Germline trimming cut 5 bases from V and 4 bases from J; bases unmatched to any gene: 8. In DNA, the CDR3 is TGTGCCAGCAGTCCTCAAACGGGACAGGGGGCCTATGGCTACACCTTC. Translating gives CASSPQTGQGAYGYTF.

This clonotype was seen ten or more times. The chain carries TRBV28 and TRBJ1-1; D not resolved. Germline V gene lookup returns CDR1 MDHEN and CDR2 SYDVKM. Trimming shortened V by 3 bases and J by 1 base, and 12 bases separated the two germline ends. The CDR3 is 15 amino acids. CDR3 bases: TGTGCCAGCAGTTTGTTAAAGACACCGAACACTGAAGCTTTCTTT. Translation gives CASSLLKTPNTEAFF.

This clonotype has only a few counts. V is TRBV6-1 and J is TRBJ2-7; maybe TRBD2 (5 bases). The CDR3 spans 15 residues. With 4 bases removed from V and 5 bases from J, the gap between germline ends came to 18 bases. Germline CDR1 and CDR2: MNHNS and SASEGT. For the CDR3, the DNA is TGTGCCAGCAGTGCCTGGACTCAGGATCCCCACGAGCAGTACTTC. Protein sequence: CASSAWTQDPHEQYF.

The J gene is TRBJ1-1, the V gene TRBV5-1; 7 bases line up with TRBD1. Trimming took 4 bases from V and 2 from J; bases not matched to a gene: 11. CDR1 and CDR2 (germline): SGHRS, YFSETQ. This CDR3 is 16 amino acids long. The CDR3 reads CASSPAGPGGNTEAFF. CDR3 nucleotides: TGCGCCAGCAGCCCGGCGGGGCCAGGGGGAAACACTGAAGCTTTCTTT.

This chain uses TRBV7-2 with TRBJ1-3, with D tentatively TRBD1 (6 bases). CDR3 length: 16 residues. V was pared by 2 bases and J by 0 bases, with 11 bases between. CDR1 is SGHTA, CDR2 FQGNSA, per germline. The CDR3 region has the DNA TGTGCCAGCAGCTTACGCGGACAGCACTCTGGAAACACCATATATTTT. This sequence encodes CASSLRGQHSGNTIYF.

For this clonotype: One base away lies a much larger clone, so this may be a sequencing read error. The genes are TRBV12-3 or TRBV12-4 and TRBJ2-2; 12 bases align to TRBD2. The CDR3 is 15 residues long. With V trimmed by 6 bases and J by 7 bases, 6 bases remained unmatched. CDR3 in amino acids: CASRSSGRAVGELFF. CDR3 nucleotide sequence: TGTGCCAGCAGGTCTAGCGGGAGGGCCGTCGGGGAGCTGTTTTTT.

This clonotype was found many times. CDR3 in amino acids: CASSLALKGDTGAFF. The CDR3 nucleotides are TGTGCCAGCAGCTTAGCGTTGAAAGGAGACACGGGAGCTTTCTTT. V gene TRBV11-1 combines with J gene TRBJ1-1; D not resolved. Trimming took 0 bases from V and 10 from J, leaving 18 bases between them. Germline CDR1 and CDR2: SGHAT and FQDESV (reference sequence). The CDR3 covers 15 residues.

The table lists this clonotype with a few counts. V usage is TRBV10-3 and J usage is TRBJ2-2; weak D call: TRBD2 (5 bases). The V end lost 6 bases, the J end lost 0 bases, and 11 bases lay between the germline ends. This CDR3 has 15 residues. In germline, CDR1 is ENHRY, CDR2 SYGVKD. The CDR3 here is CAIRGSSANTGELFF. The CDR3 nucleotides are TGTGCCATCAGGGGAAGTAGCGCGAACACCGGGGAGCTGTTTTTT.

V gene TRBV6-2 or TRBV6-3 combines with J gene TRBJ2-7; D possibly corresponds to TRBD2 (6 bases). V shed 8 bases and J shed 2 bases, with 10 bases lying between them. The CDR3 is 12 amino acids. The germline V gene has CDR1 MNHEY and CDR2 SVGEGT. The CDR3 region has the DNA TGTGCCAGCGGGGACTCCCCCTACGAGCAGTACTTC. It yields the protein CASGDSPYEQYF.

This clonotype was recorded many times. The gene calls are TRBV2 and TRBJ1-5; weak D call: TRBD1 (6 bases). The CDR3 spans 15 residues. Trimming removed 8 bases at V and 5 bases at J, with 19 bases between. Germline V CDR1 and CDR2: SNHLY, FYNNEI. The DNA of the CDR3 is TGTGCCAGCCGGGGAGGGGGGGCTTGGGATCAGCCCCAGCATTTT. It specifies CASRGGGAWDQPQHF.

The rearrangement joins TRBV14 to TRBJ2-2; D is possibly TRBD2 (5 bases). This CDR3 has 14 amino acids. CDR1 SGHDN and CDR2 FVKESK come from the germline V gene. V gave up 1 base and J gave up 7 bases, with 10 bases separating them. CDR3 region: CASSQARRGGELFF. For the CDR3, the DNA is TGTGCCAGCAGCCAAGCCCGCCGGGGCGGGGAGCTGTTTTTT.

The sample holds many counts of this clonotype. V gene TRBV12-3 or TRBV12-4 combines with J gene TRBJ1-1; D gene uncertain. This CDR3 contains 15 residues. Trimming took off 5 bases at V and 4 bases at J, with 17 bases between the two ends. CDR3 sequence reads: CASSPTTSFGTEAFF. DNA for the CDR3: TGTGCCAGCAGTCCCACGACTTCTTTTGGCACTGAAGCTTTCTTT.

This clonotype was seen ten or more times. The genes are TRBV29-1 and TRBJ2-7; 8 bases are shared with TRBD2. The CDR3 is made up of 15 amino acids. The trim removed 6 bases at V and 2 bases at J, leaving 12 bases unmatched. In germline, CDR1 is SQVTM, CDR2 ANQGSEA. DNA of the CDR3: TGCAGCGTCGTGACTAGCGCATCGTTCACCTACGAGCAGTACTTC. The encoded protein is CSVVTSASFTYEQYF.

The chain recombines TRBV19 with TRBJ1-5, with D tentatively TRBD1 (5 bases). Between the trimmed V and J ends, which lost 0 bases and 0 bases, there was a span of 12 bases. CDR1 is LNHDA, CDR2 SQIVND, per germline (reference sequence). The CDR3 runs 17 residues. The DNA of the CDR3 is TGTGCCAGTAGTATAGAAGGGGATGCTGGTAGCAATCAGCCCCAGCATTTT. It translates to CASSIEGDAGSNQPQHF.

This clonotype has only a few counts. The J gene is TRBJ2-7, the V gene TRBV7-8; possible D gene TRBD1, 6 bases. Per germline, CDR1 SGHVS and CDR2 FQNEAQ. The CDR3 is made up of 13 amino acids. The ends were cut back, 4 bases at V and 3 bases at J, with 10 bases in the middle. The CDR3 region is CASSSVQGYEQYF. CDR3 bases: TGTGCCAGCAGCTCTGTACAGGGCTACGAGCAGTACTTC.

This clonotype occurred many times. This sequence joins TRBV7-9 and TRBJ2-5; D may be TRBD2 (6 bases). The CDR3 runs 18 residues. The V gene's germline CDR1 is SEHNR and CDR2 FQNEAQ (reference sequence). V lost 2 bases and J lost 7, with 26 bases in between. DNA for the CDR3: TGTGCCAGCAGCTTAAAGTCCCGGCAGCAACAATACGGGGGGACCCAGTACTTC. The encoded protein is CASSLKSRQQQYGGTQYF.